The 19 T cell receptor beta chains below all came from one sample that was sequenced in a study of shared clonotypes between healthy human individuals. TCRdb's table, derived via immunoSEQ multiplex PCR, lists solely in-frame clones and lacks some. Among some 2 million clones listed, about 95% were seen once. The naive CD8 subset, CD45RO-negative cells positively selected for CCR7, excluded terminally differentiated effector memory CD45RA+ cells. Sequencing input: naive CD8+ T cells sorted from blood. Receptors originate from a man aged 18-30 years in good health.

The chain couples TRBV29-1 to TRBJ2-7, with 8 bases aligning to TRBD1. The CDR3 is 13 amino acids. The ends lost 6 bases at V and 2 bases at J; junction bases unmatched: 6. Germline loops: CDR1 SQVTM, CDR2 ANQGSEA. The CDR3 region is CSVCLTGAYEQYF. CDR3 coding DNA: TGCAGCGTCTGCTTGACAGGGGCCTACGAGCAGTACTTC.

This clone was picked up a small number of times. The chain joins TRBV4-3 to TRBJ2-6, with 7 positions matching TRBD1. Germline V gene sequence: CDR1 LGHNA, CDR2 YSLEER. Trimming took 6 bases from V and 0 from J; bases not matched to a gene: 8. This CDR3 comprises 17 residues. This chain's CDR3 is CASSRTGQISGANVLTF. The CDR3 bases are TGCGCCAGCAGTCGTACGGGACAGATCTCTGGGGCCAACGTCCTGACTTTC.

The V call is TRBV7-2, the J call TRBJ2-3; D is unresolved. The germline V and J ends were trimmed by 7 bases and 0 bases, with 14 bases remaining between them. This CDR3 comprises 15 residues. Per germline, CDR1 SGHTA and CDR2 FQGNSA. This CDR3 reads CASNFLSSSTDTQYF. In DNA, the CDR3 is TGTGCCAGCAACTTTCTGAGTTCTAGCACAGATACGCAGTATTTT. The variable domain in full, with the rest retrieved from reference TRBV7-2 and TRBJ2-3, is GAGVSQSPSNKVTEKGKDVELRCDPISGHTALYWYRQSLGQGLEFLIYFQGNSAPDKSGLPSDRFSAERTGGSVSTLTIQRTQQEDSAVYLCASNFLSSSTDTQYFGPGTRLTVL.

The CDR3 reads CASSKRRGRYSTEAFF. CDR3 DNA sequence: TGTGCCAGCAGCAAAAGGCGGGGTCGGTATAGCACTGAAGCTTTCTTT. J is TRBJ1-1 and V is TRBV21-1. TRBV21-1 corresponds to a pseudogene. The CDR3 length is 16 residues.

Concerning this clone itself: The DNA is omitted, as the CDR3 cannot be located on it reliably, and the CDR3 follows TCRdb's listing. The CDR3 sequence: CASPPVGQGAGEKLFF. The chain recombines TRBV12-2 with TRBJ1-4; the table's D call of TRBD1 was not tested on the DNA. TRBV12-2 is deemed a pseudogene. The CDR3 contains 16 residues when both ends are counted.

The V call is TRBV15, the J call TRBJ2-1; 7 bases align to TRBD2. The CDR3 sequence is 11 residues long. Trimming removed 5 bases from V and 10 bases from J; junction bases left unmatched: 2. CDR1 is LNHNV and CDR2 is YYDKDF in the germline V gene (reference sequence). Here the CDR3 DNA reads TGTGCCACCAGCGGAGCGGGAGAGCAGTTCTTC. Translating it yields CATSGAGEQFF.

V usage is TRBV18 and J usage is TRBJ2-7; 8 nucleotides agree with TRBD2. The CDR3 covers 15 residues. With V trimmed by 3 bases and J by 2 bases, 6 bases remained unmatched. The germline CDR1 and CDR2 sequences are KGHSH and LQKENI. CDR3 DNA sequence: TGTGCCAGCTCACCCTCGGGGGGGTTTGCCTACGAGCAGTACTTC. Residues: CASSPSGGFAYEQYF.

The CDR3 DNA sequence: TGTGCCAGCAGTGCTAGGACTAGTTTCACCCAAGAGACCCAGTACTTC. Translated, it gives CASSARTSFTQETQYF. The V gene is TRBV28, the J gene TRBJ2-5; 7 bases line up with TRBD2. J was trimmed by 1 base and V by 5 bases; bases with no gene match: 10. Germline V CDR1 and CDR2: MDHEN, SYDVKM. This CDR3 region has 16 residues.

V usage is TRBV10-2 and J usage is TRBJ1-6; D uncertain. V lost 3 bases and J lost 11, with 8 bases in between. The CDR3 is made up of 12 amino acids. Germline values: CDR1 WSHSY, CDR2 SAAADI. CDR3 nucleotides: TGCGCCAGCAGTGATAACCAAGCACCCCTCCACTTT. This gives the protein CASSDNQAPLHF.

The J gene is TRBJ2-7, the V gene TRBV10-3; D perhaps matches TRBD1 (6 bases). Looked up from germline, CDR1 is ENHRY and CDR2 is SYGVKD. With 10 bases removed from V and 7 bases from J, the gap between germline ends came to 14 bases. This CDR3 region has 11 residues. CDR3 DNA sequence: TGTGCCACCCAAGACAGGTGGGAGCAGTACTTC. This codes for CATQDRWEQYF.

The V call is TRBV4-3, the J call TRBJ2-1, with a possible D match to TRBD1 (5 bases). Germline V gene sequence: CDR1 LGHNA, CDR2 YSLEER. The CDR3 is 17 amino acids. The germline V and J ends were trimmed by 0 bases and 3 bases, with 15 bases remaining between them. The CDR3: CASSQEMLAGLYNEQFF. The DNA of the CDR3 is TGCGCCAGCAGCCAAGAAATGCTCGCAGGGCTCTACAATGAGCAGTTCTTC.

CDR3 sequence: CASSIGLAGISYNEQFF. The CDR3 DNA is TGTGCCAGTAGTATAGGGCTAGCGGGAATTTCCTACAATGAGCAGTTCTTC. The V gene is TRBV19, the J gene TRBJ2-1; the match to TRBD2 covers 9 bases. Germline lookup yields CDR1 LNHDA and CDR2 SQIVND (reference sequence). V lost 1 base to trimming and J lost 1 base; unmatched junction nucleotides: 5. The CDR3 totals 17 residues.

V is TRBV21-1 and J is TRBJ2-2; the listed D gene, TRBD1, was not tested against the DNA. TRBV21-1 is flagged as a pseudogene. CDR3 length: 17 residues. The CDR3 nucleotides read TGTGCCAGCAGCGGTCGTCGGACAGGGATTAACACCGGGGAGCTGTTTTTT. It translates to CASSGRRTGINTGELFF.

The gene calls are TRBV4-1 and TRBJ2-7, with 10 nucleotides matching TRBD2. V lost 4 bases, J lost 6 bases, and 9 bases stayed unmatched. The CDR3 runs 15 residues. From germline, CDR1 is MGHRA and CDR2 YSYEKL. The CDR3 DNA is TGCGCCAGCAGCCTAAGGTCTAGCGGGAGCGCCGAGCAGTACTTC. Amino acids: CASSLRSSGSAEQYF.

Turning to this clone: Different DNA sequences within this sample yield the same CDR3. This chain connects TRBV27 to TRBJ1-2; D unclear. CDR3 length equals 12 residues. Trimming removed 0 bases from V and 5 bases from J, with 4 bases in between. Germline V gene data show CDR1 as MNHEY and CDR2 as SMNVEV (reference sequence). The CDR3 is CASSLSGYGYTF. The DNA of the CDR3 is TGTGCCAGCAGTTTATCCGGTTATGGCTACACCTTC.

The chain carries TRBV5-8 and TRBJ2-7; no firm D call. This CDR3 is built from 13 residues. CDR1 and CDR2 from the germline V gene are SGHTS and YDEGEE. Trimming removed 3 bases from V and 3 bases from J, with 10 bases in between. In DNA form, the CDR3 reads TGTGCCAGCAGCTACCTGGAGAGCTACGAGCAGTACTTC. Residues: CASSYLESYEQYF.

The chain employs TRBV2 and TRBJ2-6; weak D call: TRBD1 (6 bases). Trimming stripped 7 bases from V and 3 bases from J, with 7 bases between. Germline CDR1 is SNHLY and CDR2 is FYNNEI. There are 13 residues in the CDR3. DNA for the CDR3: TGTGCCAGCACAGGGGATGGGGCCAACGTCCTGACTTTC. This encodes CASTGDGANVLTF.

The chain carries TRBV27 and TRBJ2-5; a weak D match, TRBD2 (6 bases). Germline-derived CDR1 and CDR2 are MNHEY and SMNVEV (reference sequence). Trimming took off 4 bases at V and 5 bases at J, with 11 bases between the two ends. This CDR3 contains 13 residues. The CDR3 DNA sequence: TGTGCCAGCAGTTACGGGGGAAGGGAGACCCAGTACTTC. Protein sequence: CASSYGGRETQYF.

In DNA form, the CDR3 reads TGTGCCAGCAGCCCCCCCCTAAACACTGAAGCTTTCTTT. Its translation: CASSPPLNTEAFF. The chain employs TRBV13 and TRBJ1-1; D unclear. Trimming took 5 bases from V and 2 from J, leaving 9 bases between them. Germline V gives CDR1 PRHDT, CDR2 FYEKMQ (reference sequence). CDR3 length: 13 residues.